The present T cell receptor beta chain was sequenced within a study of blood T cell repertoires in COVID-19. Study overall: The study drew acute and convalescent COVID-19 samples from the United States, Italy and Spain. PBMCs, B-cell-depleted T cells, or T cells provided the cDNA or gDNA that made up the material.

In the authors' workflow: Counts of nucleated cells, estimated from reference gene primer amplification, were obtained. This table comes from immunoSEQ multiplex PCR, and its TCRdb copy is limited to in-frame clones, with some not included. That table furnishes V, J and clone size, whereas the DNA furnished D and trimming. The data contain about 240,000 clones, around 90% of them singletons. V dropped 6 bases and J dropped 0 bases, with 7 bases sitting between them. This CDR3 has 13 residues. Those enrolled in Seattle joined during active infection and were followed longitudinally afterward. The rearrangement uses TRBV12-3 or TRBV12-4 and TRBJ2-3; D call uncertain. The source is a young man with COVID-19, enrolled during active disease. The source material was peripheral blood. The CDR3 loop is CASRKTSTDTQYF. The CDR3 region has the DNA TGTGCCAGCAGGAAAACTAGCACAGATACGCAGTATTTT.